In this sample, the clone carrying this T cell receptor beta chain turned up a few times. Its antigen is currently unknown. This sample is drawn from a study of response to subunit inactivated influenza vaccine. Study-level results: Researchers suggested that each seasonal influenza vaccination recruits few new T cells.

TCRdb re-derived calls from the RT-PCR reads in MiXCR, one entry per CDR3 protein. The table lists roughly 790,000 distinct CDR3 sequences, around 21% of them singletons. The specimen comprised PBMCs from blood, sampled more than 4 days after vaccination. This TCR derives from a man between 45 and 60 years old who received an inactivated influenza vaccine.

Written as DNA, the CDR3 is TGCGCCAGCAGCTTGGCCGGGACAGGGGGCGGCGGGGAGCTGTTTTTT. Translated: CASSLAGTGGGGELFF. This chain connects TRBV5-1 to TRBJ2-2; 12 bases agree with TRBD1. Unmatched junction bases numbered 4, after V lost 0 bases and J lost 7 bases. Per germline, CDR1 SGHRS and CDR2 YFSETQ. CDR3 length equals 16 residues. Based on the CDR3 plus reference TRBV5-1 and TRBJ2-2, the full variable domain is KAGVTQTPRYLIKTRGQQVTLSCSPISGHRSVSWYQQTPGQGLQFLFEYFSETQRNKGNFPGRFSGRQFSNSRSEMNVSTLELGDSALYLCASSLAGTGGGGELFFGEGSRLTVL.